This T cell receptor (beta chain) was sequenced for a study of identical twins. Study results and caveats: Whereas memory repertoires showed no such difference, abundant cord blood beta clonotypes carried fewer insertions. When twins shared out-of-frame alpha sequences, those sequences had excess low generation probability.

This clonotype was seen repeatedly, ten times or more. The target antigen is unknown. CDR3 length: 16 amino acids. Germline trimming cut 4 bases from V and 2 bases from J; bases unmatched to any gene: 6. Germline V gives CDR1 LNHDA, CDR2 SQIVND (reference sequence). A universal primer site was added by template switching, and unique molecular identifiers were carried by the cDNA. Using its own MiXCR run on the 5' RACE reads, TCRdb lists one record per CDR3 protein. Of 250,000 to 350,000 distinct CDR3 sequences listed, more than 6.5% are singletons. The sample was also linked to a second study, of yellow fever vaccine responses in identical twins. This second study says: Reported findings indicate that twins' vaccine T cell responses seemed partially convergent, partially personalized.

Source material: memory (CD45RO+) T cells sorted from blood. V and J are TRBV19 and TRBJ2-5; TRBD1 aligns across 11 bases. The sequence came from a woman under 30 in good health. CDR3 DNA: TGTGCCAGTAGTACCCGGACAGGGGGCCGACAAGAGACCCAGTACTTC. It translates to CASSTRTGGRQETQYF.